Listed below are T cell receptor beta chains from one sample, sequenced in a study of blood T cells in healthy people across ages. TCRdb called the 5' RACE reads again in MiXCR, with one record for every CDR3 protein. Of approximately 830,000 distinct CDR3 sequences in the sample, 62% were seen once. What was sequenced was blood. All receptors come from a man aged 25-40 years in good health. CDR3s include the opening cysteine and the closing phenylalanine or tryptophan. D genes are given only for firm matches. Clone size, where shown, is once, few, many, or a class for clones that have expanded.

TRBD1	TRBV20-1	.	CSARDIDRDQETQYF
.	TRBV12-3/TRBV12-4	.	CASIMGGRGGIQYF
.	TRBV4-3	.	CASSQDRGSSLSREQYF
.	TRBV9	.	CASSVAAVTDTQYF
.	TRBV20-1	few	CSAPPFGGPFGETQYF
.	TRBV4-3	.	CASSHRRDGPTHYYEQYF
.	TRBV27	.	CASSLSRGREEQYF
.	TRBV28	.	CASSLPDGVTYEQYF
TRBD2	TRBV7-2	.	CASTIAGRSYEQYF
TRBD1	TRBV28	.	CASSHKTGVDEQYF
.	TRBV18	.	CASSPGRESKNIQYF
TRBD1	TRBV6-6	.	CASSPRDRGLNTEAFF
.	TRBV7-9	.	CASKRGGGETYEQYF
.	TRBV4-2	.	CASSLTTAPNYGYTF
TRBD2	TRBV10-3	.	CAISGKLAGGTYEQYF
.	TRBV7-9	few	CASSPLGRIHYEQYF